These T cell receptor beta chains were read from a single sample in a study of T cells in localized non-small cell lung cancer. Sequencing used immunoSEQ multiplex PCR; TCRdb keeps in-frame clones, though not all of them. The sample shows 23,000 or so clones, approximately 84% of them seen only once. The sample consisted of peripheral blood, taken before any cancer treatment. These receptor sequences come from a male donor at least 60 years old with stage I squamous cell lung carcinoma. Each CDR3 is given with its conserved first and last residue. A D gene is named only where the DNA matches it firmly. Clone sizes are given selectively: once, few, many, or a class where the clone is expanded.

CDR3 | DNA | V | D | J | size
CASSLIAGGPYEQYF | TGTGCCAGCAGTTTAATCGCGGGAGGGCCATACGAGCAGTACTTC | TRBV28 | TRBD2 | TRBJ2-7 | NA
CAWSGRNYGYTF | TGTGCCTGGAGTGGCAGGAACTATGGCTACACCTTC | TRBV30 | NA | TRBJ1-2 | NA
CSVELAGGRFYNEQFF | TGCAGCGTTGAACTAGCGGGGGGGCGTTTCTACAATGAGCAGTTCTTC | TRBV29-1 | TRBD2 | TRBJ2-1 | NA
CASSNKGTGEKLFF | TGTGCCAGCAGCAATAAGGGGACAGGCGAAAAACTGTTTTTT | TRBV5-6 | TRBD1 | TRBJ1-4 | few
CASSYERTRTEAFF | TGTGCCAGCAGTTACGAGAGGACACGCACTGAAGCTTTCTTT | TRBV6-6 | NA | TRBJ1-1 | NA
CATSPGLSDEQYF | TGTGCCACCAGTCCGGGACTTTCTGACGAGCAGTACTTC | TRBV15 | NA | TRBJ2-7 | NA
CASTQGLYEQYF | TGTGCCAGCACCCAGGGGCTCTACGAGCAGTACTTC | TRBV6-1 | NA | TRBJ2-7 | NA
CASSPAEYQPQHF | TGTGCCAGCTCACCAGCGGAGTATCAGCCCCAGCATTTT | TRBV18 | NA | TRBJ1-5 | NA
CASSDGGTTEAFF | TGCGCCAGCAGTGACGGGGGAACCACTGAAGCTTTCTTT | TRBV10-1 | NA | TRBJ1-1 | NA
CASSRTTMNTEAFF | TGTGCCAGCTCCCGGACAACCATGAACACTGAAGCTTTCTTT | TRBV9 | NA | TRBJ1-1 | NA
CASSVVGTGPQETQYF | TGTGCCAGCAGCGTAGTCGGGACAGGGCCCCAAGAGACCCAGTACTTC | TRBV9 | TRBD1 | TRBJ2-5 | NA
CAWSAISGTHEQYF | TGTGCCTGGAGTGCGATTAGCGGGACCCACGAGCAGTACTTC | TRBV30 | TRBD2 | TRBJ2-7 | NA
CASSLSGRAGDTQYF | TGTGCCAGCAGCCTCAGCGGGAGGGCTGGAGATACGCAGTATTTT | TRBV7-2 | TRBD2 | TRBJ2-3 | NA
CASSLDGRPYGYTF | TGTGCCAGCAGCTTAGACGGCAGGCCCTATGGCTACACCTTC | TRBV7-2 | NA | TRBJ1-2 | NA
CASSLGTGEGNSPLHF | TGCGCCAGCAGCTTGGGGACAGGAGAGGGTAATTCACCCCTCCACTTT | TRBV5-1 | TRBD1 | TRBJ1-6 | NA
CSVEGQLVNSHGYTF | TGCAGCGTTGAGGGACAGCTAGTCAACAGCCATGGCTACACCTTC | TRBV29-1 | TRBD1 | TRBJ1-2 | NA
CASSPPREREQYF | TGTGCCAGCAGCCCCCCCAGGGAGAGAGAGCAGTACTTC | TRBV7-2 | NA | TRBJ2-7 | NA
CASSLVRGGSTEAFF | TGTGCCAGCAGCTTAGTTCGAGGAGGAAGCACTGAAGCTTTCTTT | TRBV7-2 | NA | TRBJ1-1 | NA
CASSPFVGGSNEQFF | TGTGCCAGCAGCCCCTTCGTGGGGGGCTCCAATGAGCAGTTCTTC | TRBV5-4 | NA | TRBJ2-1 | NA
CASSLLVAGFFNLGETQYF | TGTGCCAGCAGCTTATTAGTTGCGGGTTTCTTTAATTTGGGGGAGACCCAGTACTTC | TRBV7-8 | NA | TRBJ2-5 | NA
CASSLGLWEGPDNEQFF | TGCGCCAGCAGCTTAGGATTATGGGAGGGCCCGGATAATGAGCAGTTCTTC | TRBV5-1 | TRBD2 | TRBJ2-1 | NA
CASSPPDRGGYTF | TGTGCCAGCTCACCACCGGACAGGGGCGGCTACACCTTC | TRBV18 | TRBD1 | TRBJ1-2 | once
CATSRSYSLGGTEQFF | TGTGCCACCAGCAGGTCCTACTCCCTAGGGGGGACTGAGCAGTTCTTC | TRBV15 | NA | TRBJ2-1 | NA